The 4 T cell receptor beta chains below were found in one sample sequenced in a study of OX40 agonist ivuxolimab in advanced cancers. Assay used: immunoSEQ multiplex PCR; TCRdb lists only in-frame clones, some missing. The table lists about 70,000 clones, more than 80% of them singletons. This specimen was CD4+ or CD8+ T cells sorted from blood, taken in a trial of the OX40 agonist ivuxolimab. Source of these receptors: an adult with an advanced solid tumor such as melanoma, head and neck, liver or kidney cancer.

This clone has only one observation. This chain links TRBV6-1 with TRBJ2-7; TRBD1 is a possible D gene (6 bases). The V gene lost 7 bases and the J gene lost 8 bases, with 12 bases spanning the gap. In germline, CDR1 is MNHNS, CDR2 SASEGT. The CDR3 is 11 residues long. For the CDR3, the DNA is TGTGCCAGCAAGGACAGTTCGAAGCAGTACTTC. The encoded protein is CASKDSSKQYF.

The genes are TRBV2 and TRBJ2-5; 9 bases map to TRBD2. The V gene end was trimmed by 2 bases and the J gene end by 5 bases; junction bases not matched to a gene: 6. The CDR3 extends over 15 amino acids. Germline CDR1 reads SNHLY; CDR2 reads FYNNEI. CDR3 DNA: TGTGCCAGCAGTGAAAGAGCGGGGGGTTGGGAGACCCAGTACTTC. Translating it yields CASSERAGGWETQYF.

The chain recombines TRBV6-5 with TRBJ2-7; D unresolved. This CDR3 comprises 11 residues. Germline V gene sequence: CDR1 MNHEY, CDR2 SVGAGI. Deletions cut 7 bases from V and 4 bases from J, with 8 bases between. CDR3 residues: CASKTLYEQYF. The CDR3 nucleotides read TGTGCCAGCAAAACGCTTTACGAGCAGTACTTC.

The chain is built from TRBV11-2 and TRBJ1-4; 8 positions match TRBD1. The CDR3 runs 17 residues. Germline assignment: CDR1 SGHAT and CDR2 FQNNGV. V dropped 1 base and J dropped 3; count of bases not matched to a gene: 7. CDR3 loop: CASSLVSQGASNEKLFF. The CDR3 DNA is TGTGCCAGCAGCTTAGTCAGTCAGGGGGCTTCTAATGAAAAACTGTTTTTT.